The 2 T cell receptor beta chains presented below share a single source sample, sequenced in a study of blood T cell repertoires in COVID-19. The repertoire was sequenced with immunoSEQ multiplex PCR; TCRdb's copy has only in-frame clones and lacks some. The sample has 180,000 or so clones, 84% seen once. Sequenced sample: PBMCs or T cells enriched from blood (not recorded which). Receptor source: a man aged 35 to 55 who had recovered from COVID-19.

The rearrangement links TRBV5-5 to TRBJ1-4; D gene uncertain. The CDR3 runs 13 residues. V was cut by 3 bases and J by 7 bases, with 10 bases left in between. The germline CDR1 and CDR2 sequences are SGHKS and YYEKEE (reference sequence). The CDR3 loop is CASSSGDVEKLFF. CDR3 DNA: TGTGCCAGCAGCTCCGGAGACGTTGAAAAACTGTTTTTT.

The chain couples TRBV2 to TRBJ2-7, with TRBD1 as a possible D gene (6 bases). This CDR3 spans 15 amino acids. CDR1 is SNHLY, CDR2 FYNNEI, per germline. Trimming removed 0 bases at V and 0 bases at J, with 9 bases between. The CDR3 DNA is TGTGCCAGCAGTGAAGCGGGGGCAGTCTCCTACGAGCAGTACTTC. Amino acid sequence: CASSEAGAVSYEQYF.